This T cell receptor (beta chain) was retrieved from a study of OX40 agonist ivuxolimab in advanced cancers. About the study: Hepatocellular carcinoma, melanoma, renal cell or head and neck cancer affected the dose-escalation patients. Of the participants, around 43% had some prior anti-PD-1, anti-PD-L1 or anti-CTLA-4 therapy, which was allowed. The group had a mean age of around 64 years, ranged from about 20 to 80, and was roughly 80% male.

Between the trimmed V and J ends, which lost 5 bases and 4 bases, there was a span of 15 bases. Germline CDR1 SQVTM, CDR2 ANQGSEA. CDR3 length: 14 residues. The protocol was immunoSEQ multiplex PCR, while the TCRdb copy is restricted to in-frame clones and leaves out a portion. The sample has more than 35,000 clones, about 80% seen once. This clonotype originated in an adult with an advanced solid tumor such as melanoma, head and neck, liver or kidney cancer. This material consisted of CD4+ or CD8+ T cells sorted from blood, taken in a trial of the OX40 agonist ivuxolimab. V is TRBV29-1 and J is TRBJ1-5; a possible D gene is TRBD1 (5 bases). The CDR3 nucleotides read TGCAGCGTTTGGGACGGTGGGGTTAATCAGCCCCAGCATTTT. Protein sequence: CSVWDGGVNQPQHF.